This T cell receptor (beta chain) was retrieved from a study of blood T cells in healthy people across ages. Germline V gene lookup returns CDR1 SGHRS and CDR2 YFSETQ. The CDR3 has 17 amino acids. Comments on this clonotype: Its cognate antigen is unknown. Sequence at one end of the junction differs from germline and may be a read error.

A second 7 to 11 cycle PCR used barcoded and J-beta primers. Tagging of each cDNA molecule was performed by a template-switch adaptor with 12 random nucleotides. TCRdb redid the calling of the 5' RACE reads with MiXCR, one entry per CDR3 protein. This sample has around 800,000 distinct CDR3 sequences, with 40% to 50% found just once. Study results and limitations: PBMC samples, being unsorted, prevented any conclusive comparison of naive and antigen-experienced cells.

Per sample, a minimum of 6.5 million PBMCs were isolated. The chain employs TRBV5-1 and TRBJ2-1; 9 bases are shared with TRBD1. The sequenced sample consisted of blood. This sequence was found in a man between 60 and 75 years old in good health. The DNA for the CDR3 is TGCGCCAGCAGCTTGGCCTCCGGGACAGGGTCCTCCAATGAGCAGTTCTTC. This gives the protein CASSLASGTGSSNEQFF.